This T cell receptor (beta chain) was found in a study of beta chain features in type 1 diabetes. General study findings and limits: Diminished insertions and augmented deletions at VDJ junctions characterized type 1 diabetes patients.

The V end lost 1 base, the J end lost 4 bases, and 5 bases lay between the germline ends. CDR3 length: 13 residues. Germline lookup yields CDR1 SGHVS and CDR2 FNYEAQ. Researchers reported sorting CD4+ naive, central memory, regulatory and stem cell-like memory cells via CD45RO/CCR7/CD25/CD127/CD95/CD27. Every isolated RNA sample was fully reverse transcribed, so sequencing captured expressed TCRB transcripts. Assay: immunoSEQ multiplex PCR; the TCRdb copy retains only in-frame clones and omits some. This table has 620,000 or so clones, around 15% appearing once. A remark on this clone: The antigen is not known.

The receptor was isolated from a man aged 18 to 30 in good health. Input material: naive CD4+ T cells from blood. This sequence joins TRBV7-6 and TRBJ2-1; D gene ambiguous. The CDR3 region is CASSLGTYNEQFF. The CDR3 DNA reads TGTGCCAGCAGCTTAGGCACATACAATGAGCAGTTCTTC.